This T cell receptor (beta chain) was recovered during a study of T cell repertoires in cytomegalovirus infection. About the study: HLA-B-restricted CMV epitopes that are well studied, plus recently identified HLA-C-restricted ones, were used by the study. Matching HLA type and CMV infection were both indicated by public TCR beta signatures.

Broader study findings: Carriage of CMV together with the relevant HLA was identifiable through cumulative public TCR beta family frequency. HLA-C-restricted CMV clonotypes gave the most frequent clonotype in two of eight donors.

Each CDR3 protein gets one entry after TCRdb re-called the reads with MiXCR. Counted here are a few hundred thousand distinct CDR3 sequences, 25% to 35% occurring once; the ten biggest clones make up around 20%. This clonotype was recorded at least ten times. The antigen is not known. With 7 bases clipped from V and 7 bases from J, the junction kept 7 bases outside the gene matches. This CDR3 has 13 residues. The sequencing here drew on cultured PBMCs, taken from culture after CMV antigen stimulation. This TCR was recovered from a human donor in good health (CMV status not recorded). Some clones in this sample may be carry-over from other donors' samples. The V and J genes are TRBV12-3 or TRBV12-4 and TRBJ1-2, with TRBD1 matching 9 bases. CDR3 loop: CASKFGDRVGYTF. As DNA, the CDR3 is TGTGCCAGCAAGTTTGGGGACAGGGTTGGCTACACCTTC.